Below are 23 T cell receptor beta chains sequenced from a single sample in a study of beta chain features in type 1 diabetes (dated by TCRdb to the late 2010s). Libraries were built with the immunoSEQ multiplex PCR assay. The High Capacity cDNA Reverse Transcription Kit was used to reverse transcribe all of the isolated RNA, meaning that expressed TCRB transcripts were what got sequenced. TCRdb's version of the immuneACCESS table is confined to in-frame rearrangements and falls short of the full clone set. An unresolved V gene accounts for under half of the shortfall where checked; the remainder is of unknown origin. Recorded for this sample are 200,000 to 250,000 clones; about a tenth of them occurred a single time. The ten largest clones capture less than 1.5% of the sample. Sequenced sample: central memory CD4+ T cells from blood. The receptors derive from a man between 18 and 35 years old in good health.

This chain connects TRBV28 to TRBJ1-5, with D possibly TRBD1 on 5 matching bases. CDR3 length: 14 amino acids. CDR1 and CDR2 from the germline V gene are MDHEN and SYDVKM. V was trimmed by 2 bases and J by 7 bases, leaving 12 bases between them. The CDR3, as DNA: TGTGCCAGCAGTTTACCCGGGGGTGGGCAGCCCCAGCATTTT. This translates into CASSLPGGGQPQHF.

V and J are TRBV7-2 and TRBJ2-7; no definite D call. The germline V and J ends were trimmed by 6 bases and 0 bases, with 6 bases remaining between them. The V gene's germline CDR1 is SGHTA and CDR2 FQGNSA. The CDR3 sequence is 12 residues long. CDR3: CASSHPSYEQYF. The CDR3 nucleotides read TGTGCCAGCAGTCACCCCTCCTACGAGCAGTACTTC.

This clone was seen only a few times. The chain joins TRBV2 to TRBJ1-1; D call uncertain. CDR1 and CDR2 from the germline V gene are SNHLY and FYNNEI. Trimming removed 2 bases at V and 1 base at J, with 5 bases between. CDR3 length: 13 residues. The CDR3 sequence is CASSELRNTEAFF. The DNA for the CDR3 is TGTGCCAGCAGTGAACTGAGGAACACTGAAGCTTTCTTT.

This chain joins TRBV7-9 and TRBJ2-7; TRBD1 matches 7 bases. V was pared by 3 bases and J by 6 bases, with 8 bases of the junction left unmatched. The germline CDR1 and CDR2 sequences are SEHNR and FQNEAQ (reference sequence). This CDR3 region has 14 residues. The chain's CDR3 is CASSFTTGASEQYF. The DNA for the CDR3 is TGTGCCAGCAGCTTCACAACAGGGGCGAGCGAGCAGTACTTC. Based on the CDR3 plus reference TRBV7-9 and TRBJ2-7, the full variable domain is DTGVSQNPRHKITKRGQNVTFRCDPISEHNRLYWYRQTLGQGPEFLTYFQNEAQLEKSRLLSDRFSAERPKGSFSTLEIQRTEQGDSAMYLCASSFTTGASEQYFGPGTRLTVT.

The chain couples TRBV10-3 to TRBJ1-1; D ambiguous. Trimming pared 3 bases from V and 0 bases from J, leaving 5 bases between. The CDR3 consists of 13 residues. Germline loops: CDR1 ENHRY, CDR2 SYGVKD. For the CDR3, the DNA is TGTGCCATCAGTGATGAGTTGAACACTGAAGCTTTCTTT. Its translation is CAISDELNTEAFF.

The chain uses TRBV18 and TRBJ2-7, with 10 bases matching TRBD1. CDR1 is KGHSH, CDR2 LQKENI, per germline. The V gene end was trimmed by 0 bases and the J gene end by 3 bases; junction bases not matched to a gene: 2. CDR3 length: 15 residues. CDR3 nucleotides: TGTGCCAGCTCACCACCGGGACAGGGGCTCTACGAGCAGTACTTC. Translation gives CASSPPGQGLYEQYF.

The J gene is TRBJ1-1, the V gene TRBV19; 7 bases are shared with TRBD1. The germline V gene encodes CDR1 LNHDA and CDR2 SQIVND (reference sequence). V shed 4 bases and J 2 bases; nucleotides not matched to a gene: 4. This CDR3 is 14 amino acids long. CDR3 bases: TGTGCCAGTAGTACTGACAGGGTCAACACTGAAGCTTTCTTT. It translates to CASSTDRVNTEAFF. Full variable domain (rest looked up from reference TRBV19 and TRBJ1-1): DGGITQSPKYLFRKEGQNVTLSCEQNLNHDAMYWYRQDPGQGLRLIYYSQIVNDFQKGDIAEGYSVSREKKESFPLTVTSAQKNPTAFYLCASSTDRVNTEAFFGQGTRLTVV.

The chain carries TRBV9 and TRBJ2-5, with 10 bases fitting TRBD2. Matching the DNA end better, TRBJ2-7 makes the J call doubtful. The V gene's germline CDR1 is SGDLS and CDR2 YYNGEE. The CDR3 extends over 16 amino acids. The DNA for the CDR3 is TGTGCCAGCAGCGTAGGAAGCGGGAGGGACACCTACGAGCAGTACTTC. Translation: CASSVGSGRDTYEQYF.

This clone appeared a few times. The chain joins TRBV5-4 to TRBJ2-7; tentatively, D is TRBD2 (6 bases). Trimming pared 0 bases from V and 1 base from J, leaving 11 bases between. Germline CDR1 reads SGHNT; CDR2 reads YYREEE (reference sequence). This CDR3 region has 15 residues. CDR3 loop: CASSLAGDWSYEQYF. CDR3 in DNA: TGTGCCAGCAGCTTGGCTGGGGACTGGTCCTACGAGCAGTACTTC. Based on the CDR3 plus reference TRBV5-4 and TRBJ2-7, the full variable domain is ETGVTQSPTHLIKTRGQQVTLRCSSQSGHNTVSWYQQALGQGPQFIFQYYREEENGRGNFPPRFSGLQFPNYSSELNVNALELDDSALYLCASSLAGDWSYEQYFGPGTRLTVT.

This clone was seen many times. CDR3 sequence (DNA): TGTGCCAGCAGCGTGGGAGCGGGAGCCGGCGCAGATACGCAGTATTTT. Protein sequence: CASSVGAGAGADTQYF. This chain uses TRBV9 with TRBJ2-3, with 8 bases fitting TRBD2. The CDR3 is 16 residues long. Germline values: CDR1 SGDLS, CDR2 YYNGEE. The V segment lost 2 bases and the J segment 4 bases; nucleotides outside the gene matches: 9.

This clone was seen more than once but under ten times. The CDR3 DNA sequence: TGTGCCTGGAGTGAAACACAGGGGGCGAAGGATGGCTACACCTTC. Translated: CAWSETQGAKDGYTF. V is TRBV30 and J is TRBJ1-2; TRBD1 aligns across 9 bases. Germline CDR1 and CDR2: GTSNPN and SVGIG (reference sequence). The CDR3 length is 15 residues. V lost 1 base and J lost 6; bases outside the gene matches: 9.

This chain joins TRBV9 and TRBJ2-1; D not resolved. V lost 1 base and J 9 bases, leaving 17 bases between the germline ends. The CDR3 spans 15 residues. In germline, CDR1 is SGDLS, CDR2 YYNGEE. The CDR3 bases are TGTGCCAGCAGCGTATTGGACCTTGAAGCAGGTGAGCAGTTCTTC. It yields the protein CASSVLDLEAGEQFF.

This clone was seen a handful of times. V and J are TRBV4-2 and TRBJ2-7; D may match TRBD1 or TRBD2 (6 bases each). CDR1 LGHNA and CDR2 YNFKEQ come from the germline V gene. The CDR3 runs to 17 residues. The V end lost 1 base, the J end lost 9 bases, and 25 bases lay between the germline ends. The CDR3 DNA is TGTGCCAGCAGCCAAGTCGGGGGAGACGGGACACCCTTTGTGCAGTACTTC. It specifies CASSQVGGDGTPFVQYF.

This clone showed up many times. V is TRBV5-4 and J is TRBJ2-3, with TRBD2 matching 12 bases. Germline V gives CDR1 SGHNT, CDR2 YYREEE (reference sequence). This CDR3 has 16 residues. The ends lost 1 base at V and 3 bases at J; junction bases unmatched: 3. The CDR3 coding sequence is TGTGCCAGCAGCTTGTTCCTAGCGGGAGGGACAGATACGCAGTATTTT. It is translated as CASSLFLAGGTDTQYF.

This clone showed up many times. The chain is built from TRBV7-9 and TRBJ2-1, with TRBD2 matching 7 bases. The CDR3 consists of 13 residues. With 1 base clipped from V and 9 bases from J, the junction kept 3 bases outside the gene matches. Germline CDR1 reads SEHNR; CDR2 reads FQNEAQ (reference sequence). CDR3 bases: TGTGCCAGCAGCTTAGTCAGGGAGGGTGAGCAGTTCTTC. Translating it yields CASSLVREGEQFF.

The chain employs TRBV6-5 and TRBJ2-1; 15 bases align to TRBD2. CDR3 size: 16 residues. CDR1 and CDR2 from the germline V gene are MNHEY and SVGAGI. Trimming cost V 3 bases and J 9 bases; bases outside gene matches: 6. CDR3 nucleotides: TGTGCCAGCAGTTATTGGACTAGCGGGAGGGCCAGTGAGCAGTTCTTC. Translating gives CASSYWTSGRASEQFF.

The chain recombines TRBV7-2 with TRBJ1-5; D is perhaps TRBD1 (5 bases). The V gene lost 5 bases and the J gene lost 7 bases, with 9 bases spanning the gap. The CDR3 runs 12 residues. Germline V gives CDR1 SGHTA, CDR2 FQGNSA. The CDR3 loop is CASSPSGQPQHF. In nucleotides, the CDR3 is TGTGCCAGCAGCCCCTCAGGGCAGCCCCAGCATTTT. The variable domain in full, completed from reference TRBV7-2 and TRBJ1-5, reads GAGVSQSPSNKVTEKGKDVELRCDPISGHTALYWYRQSLGQGLEFLIYFQGNSAPDKSGLPSDRFSAERTGGSVSTLTIQRTQQEDSAVYLCASSPSGQPQHFGDGTRLSIL.

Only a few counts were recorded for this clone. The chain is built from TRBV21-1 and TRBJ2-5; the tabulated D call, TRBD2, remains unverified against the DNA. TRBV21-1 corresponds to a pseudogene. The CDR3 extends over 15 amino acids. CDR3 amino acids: CASSDQLAGQETQYF. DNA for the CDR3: TGTGCCAGCAGCGACCAACTAGCGGGGCAAGAGACCCAGTACTTC.

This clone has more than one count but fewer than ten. CDR3 in DNA: TGTGCCAGCAGCTACCATTCGGCAGATACGCAGTATTTT. Protein sequence: CASSYHSADTQYF. The V call is TRBV6-1, the J call TRBJ2-3, with D uncertain. CDR1 and CDR2 (germline): MNHNS, SASEGT. Trimming pared 6 bases from V and 4 bases from J, leaving 11 bases between. This CDR3 contains 13 residues.

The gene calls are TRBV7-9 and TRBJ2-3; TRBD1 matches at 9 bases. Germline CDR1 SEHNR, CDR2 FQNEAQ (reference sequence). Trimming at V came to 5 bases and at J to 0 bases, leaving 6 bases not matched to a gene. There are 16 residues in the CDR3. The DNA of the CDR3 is TGTGCCAGCAGCCGCCGGGACAGGGCAAGCACAGATACGCAGTATTTT. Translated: CASSRRDRASTDTQYF.

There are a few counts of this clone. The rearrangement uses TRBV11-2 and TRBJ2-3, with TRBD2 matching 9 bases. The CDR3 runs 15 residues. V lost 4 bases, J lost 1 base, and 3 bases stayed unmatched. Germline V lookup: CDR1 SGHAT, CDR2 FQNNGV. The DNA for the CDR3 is TGTGCCAGCAGCTCCCGGACTAGCGGCACAGATACGCAGTATTTT. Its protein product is CASSSRTSGTDTQYF.

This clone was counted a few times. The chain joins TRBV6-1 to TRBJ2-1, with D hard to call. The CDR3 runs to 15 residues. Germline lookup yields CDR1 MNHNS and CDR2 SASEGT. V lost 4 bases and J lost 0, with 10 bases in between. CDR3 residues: CASSALLSSYNEQFF. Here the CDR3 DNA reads TGTGCCAGCAGTGCCCTACTGAGCTCCTACAATGAGCAGTTCTTC.

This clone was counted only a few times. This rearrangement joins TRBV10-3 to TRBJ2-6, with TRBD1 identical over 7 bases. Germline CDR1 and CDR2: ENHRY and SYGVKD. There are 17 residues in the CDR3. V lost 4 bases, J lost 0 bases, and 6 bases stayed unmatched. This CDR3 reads CAISAVQGTSGANVLTF. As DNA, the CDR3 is TGTGCCATCAGTGCCGTACAGGGGACCTCTGGGGCCAACGTCCTGACTTTC.